The present TCR beta chain was sequenced within a study of a mutant IDH1 vaccine in newly diagnosed glioma. Across the study: Treated patients showed a male proportion of roughly 62%, a female proportion of roughly 38%, and a mean age of about 44 years. Those enrolled had earlier been treated with radiotherapy, temozolomide, or both, mostly both.

Study-level findings and limits: The vaccine induced immune responses, and these occurred in about 93% of patients. Top-clonotype changes in peripheral T cells seemed unrelated to pseudoprogression.

About this clone: The antigen is not known.

Time point indicated: week 11, during vaccination. Vaccination comprised doses that each held 300 ug of mutant IDH1 20-mer peptide, plus topical imiquimod. Germline V gene lookup returns CDR1 LNHDA and CDR2 SQIVND (reference sequence). The CDR3 has 15 amino acids. V was clipped by 4 bases and J by 3 bases, with 13 bases between them. Assay: immunoSEQ multiplex PCR; the TCRdb copy retains only in-frame clones and omits some. The table has 35,000 or so clones, 80% seen once. This clonotype originated in a woman aged 25 to 39 with glioma. Some clones in this sample may be carry-over from other donors' samples. This rearrangement joins TRBV19 to TRBJ2-1; no clear D. Sequences were derived from peripheral blood mononuclear cells (PBMCs), sampled from a glioma patient whose treatment included an IDH1 peptide vaccine. The CDR3 spells CASSTSVVFYNEQFF. The CDR3 coding sequence is TGTGCCAGTAGTACTTCTGTTGTCTTCTACAATGAGCAGTTCTTC.